The rows below give T cell receptor beta chains drawn from one sample of a study of blood T cell repertoires in COVID-19. The table came from immunoSEQ multiplex PCR; TCRdb's copy has only in-frame clones and leaves some out. The sample carries 220,000 or so clones, approximately 83% recorded once. The sequenced sample consisted of PBMCs or T cells enriched from blood (not recorded which). Every receptor here comes from a woman between 55 and 75 years old who had recovered from COVID-19. CDR3s include the opening cysteine and the closing phenylalanine or tryptophan. Each record gives: V gene, D gene, clone size, J gene, CDR3 protein, CDR3 DNA. D genes are given only for firm matches. Not all rows give a size; the values are once, few, many and, for expanded clones, a class.

>TRBV27|TRBD2|NA|TRBJ2-2
CASSLNGGGAAGELFF
TGTGCCAGCAGTTTAAATGGCGGGGGAGCGGCCGGGGAGCTGTTTTTT
>TRBV7-6|TRBD2|NA|TRBJ2-3
CASSLETSGYSTDTQYF
TGTGCCAGCAGCTTAGAGACTAGCGGCTATAGCACAGATACGCAGTATTTT
>TRBV28|TRBD1|NA|TRBJ1-2
CASSPGQKNGYTF
TGTGCCAGCAGCCCGGGACAGAAGAATGGCTACACCTTC
>TRBV11-2|NA|NA|TRBJ1-3
CASSLVRSGNTIYF
TGTGCCAGCAGCTTAGTCCGCTCTGGAAACACCATATATTTT
>TRBV18|TRBD1|NA|TRBJ1-5
CASSPLKTGVNQPQHF
TGTGCCAGCTCCCCTTTGAAGACAGGGGTAAATCAGCCCCAGCATTTT
>TRBV18|NA|NA|TRBJ1-1
CASSLNSNTEAFF
TGTGCCAGCTCACTCAATAGTAACACTGAAGCTTTCTTT
>TRBV27|NA|NA|TRBJ1-6
CASSLFVTANNSPLHF
TGTGCCAGCAGTTTATTTGTCACAGCCAATAATTCACCCCTCCACTTT
>TRBV7-2|TRBD1|NA|TRBJ1-6
CASSLGQGSSPLHF
TGTGCCAGCAGCTTGGGACAGGGTAGTTCACCCCTCCACTTT
>TRBV4-1|TRBD1|once|TRBJ2-7
CASSQVDRVEQYF
TGCGCCAGCAGCCAAGTGGACAGGGTCGAGCAGTACTTC
>TRBV4-1|TRBD1|NA|TRBJ1-3
CASSPRQGSGNTIYF
TGCGCCAGCAGCCCTAGACAGGGGAGTGGAAACACCATATATTTT
>TRBV4-2|TRBD1|once|TRBJ1-2
CASSQDKGQRGYTF
TGTGCCAGCAGCCAAGATAAGGGACAGAGGGGCTACACCTTC
>TRBV9|NA|NA|TRBJ1-5
CASSAGGYSNQPQHF
TGTGCCAGCAGCGCCGGGGGATATAGCAATCAGCCCCAGCATTTT
>TRBV10-3|TRBD1|NA|TRBJ2-5
CAISATGGAGETQYF
TGTGCCATCAGTGCGACAGGGGGCGCGGGAGAGACCCAGTACTTC
>TRBV19|NA|NA|TRBJ2-1
CASSIGTVENEQFF
TGTGCCAGTAGTATAGGGACAGTGGAAAATGAGCAGTTCTTC
>TRBV5-6|NA|NA|TRBJ1-2
CASSPVDRSYTF
TGTGCCAGCAGCCCTGTCGACAGGAGCTACACCTTC
>TRBV3-1/TRBV3-2|NA|NA|TRBJ1-2
CASSQIRGVTGYTF
TGTGCCAGCAGCCAAATCCGGGGGGTTACTGGCTACACCTTC